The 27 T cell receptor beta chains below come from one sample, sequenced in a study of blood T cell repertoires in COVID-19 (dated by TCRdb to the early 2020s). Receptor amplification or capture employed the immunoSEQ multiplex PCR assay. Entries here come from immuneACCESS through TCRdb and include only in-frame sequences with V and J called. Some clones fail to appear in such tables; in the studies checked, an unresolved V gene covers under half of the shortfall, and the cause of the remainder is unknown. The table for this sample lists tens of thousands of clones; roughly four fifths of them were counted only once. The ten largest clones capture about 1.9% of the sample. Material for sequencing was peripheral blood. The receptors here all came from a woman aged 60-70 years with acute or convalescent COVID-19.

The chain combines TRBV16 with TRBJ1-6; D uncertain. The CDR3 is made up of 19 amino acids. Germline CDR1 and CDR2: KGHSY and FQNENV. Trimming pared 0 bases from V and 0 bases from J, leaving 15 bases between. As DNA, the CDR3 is TGTGCCAGCAGCCAATCGCGTCAGGTCTCGAGCTCCTATAATTCACCCCTCCACTTT. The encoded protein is CASSQSRQVSSSYNSPLHF.

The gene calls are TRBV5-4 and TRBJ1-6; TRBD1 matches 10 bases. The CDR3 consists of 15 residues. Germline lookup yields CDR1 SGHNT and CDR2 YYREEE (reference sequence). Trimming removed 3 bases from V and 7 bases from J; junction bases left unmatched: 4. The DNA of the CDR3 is TGTGCCAGCAGCTGGACGGGACAGGGGAATTCACCCCTCCACTTT. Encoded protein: CASSWTGQGNSPLHF.

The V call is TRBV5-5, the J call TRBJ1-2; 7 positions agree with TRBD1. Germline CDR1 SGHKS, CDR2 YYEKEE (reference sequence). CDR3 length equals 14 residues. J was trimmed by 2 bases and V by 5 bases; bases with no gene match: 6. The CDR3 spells CASSWDSGNYGYTF. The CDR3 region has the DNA TGTGCCAGCAGTTGGGACAGCGGAAACTATGGCTACACCTTC. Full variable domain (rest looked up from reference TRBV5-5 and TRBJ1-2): DAGVTQSPTHLIKTRGQQVTLRCSPISGHKSVSWYQQVLGQGPQFIFQYYEKEERGRGNFPDRFSARQFPNYSSELNVNALLLGDSALYLCASSWDSGNYGYTFGSGTRLTVV.

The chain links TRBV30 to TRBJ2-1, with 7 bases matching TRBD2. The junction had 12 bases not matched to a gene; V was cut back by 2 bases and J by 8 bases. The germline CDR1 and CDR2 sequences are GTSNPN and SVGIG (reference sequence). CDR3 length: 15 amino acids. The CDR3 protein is CAWSLSLLGRDEQFF. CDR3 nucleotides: TGTGCCTGGAGTTTGTCTTTGCTAGGGAGGGATGAGCAGTTCTTC.

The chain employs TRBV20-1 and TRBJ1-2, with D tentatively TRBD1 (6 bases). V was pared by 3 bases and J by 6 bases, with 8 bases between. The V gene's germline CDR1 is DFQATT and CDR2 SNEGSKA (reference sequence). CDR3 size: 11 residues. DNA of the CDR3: TGCAGTGCTAGCTACAGGGATGGCTACACCTTC. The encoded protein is CSASYRDGYTF.

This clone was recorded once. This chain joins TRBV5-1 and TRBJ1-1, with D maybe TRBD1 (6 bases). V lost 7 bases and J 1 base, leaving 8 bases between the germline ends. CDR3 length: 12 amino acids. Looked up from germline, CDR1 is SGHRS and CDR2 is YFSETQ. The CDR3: CASRDTNTEAFF. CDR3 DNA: TGCGCCAGCCGGGACACGAACACTGAAGCTTTCTTT.

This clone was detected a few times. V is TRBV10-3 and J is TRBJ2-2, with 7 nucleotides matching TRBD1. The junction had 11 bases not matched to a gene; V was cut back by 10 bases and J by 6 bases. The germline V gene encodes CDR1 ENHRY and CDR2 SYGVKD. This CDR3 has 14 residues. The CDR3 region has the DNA TGTGCCACACGCGACAGGGCGGAGTCCGGGGAGCTGTTTTTT. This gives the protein CATRDRAESGELFF.

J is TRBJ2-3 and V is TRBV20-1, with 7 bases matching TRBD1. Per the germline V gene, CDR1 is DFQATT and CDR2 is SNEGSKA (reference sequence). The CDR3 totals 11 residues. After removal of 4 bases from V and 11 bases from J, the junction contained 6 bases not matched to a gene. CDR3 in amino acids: CSAKSPGGQYF. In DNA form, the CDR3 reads TGCAGTGCTAAATCGCCAGGGGGGCAGTATTTT.

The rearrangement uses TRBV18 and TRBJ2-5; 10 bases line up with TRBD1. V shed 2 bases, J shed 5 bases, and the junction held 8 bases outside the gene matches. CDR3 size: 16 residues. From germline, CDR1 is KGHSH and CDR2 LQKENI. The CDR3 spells CASSPSGQGFFETQYF. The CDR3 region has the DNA TGTGCCAGCTCACCATCGGGACAGGGGTTTTTCGAGACCCAGTACTTC.

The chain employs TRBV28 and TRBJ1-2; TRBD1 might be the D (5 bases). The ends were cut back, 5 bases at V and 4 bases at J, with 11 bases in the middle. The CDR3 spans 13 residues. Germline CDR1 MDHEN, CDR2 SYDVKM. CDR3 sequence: CASSPTEPYGYTF. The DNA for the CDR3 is TGTGCCAGCAGTCCGACAGAGCCCTATGGCTACACCTTC.

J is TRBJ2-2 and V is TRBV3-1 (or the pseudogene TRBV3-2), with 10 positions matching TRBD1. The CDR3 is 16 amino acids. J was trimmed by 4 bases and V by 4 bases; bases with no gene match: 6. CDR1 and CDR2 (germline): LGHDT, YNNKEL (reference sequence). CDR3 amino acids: CASSLWDRGITGELFF. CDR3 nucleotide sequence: TGTGCCAGCAGCCTATGGGACAGGGGCATCACCGGGGAGCTGTTTTTT.

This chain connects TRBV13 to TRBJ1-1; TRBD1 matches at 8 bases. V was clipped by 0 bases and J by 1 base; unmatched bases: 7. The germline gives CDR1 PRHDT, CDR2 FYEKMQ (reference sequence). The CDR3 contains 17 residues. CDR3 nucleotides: TGTGCCAGCAGCTTAGGGACAGGGGTGAGGGGGAACACTGAAGCTTTCTTT. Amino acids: CASSLGTGVRGNTEAFF.

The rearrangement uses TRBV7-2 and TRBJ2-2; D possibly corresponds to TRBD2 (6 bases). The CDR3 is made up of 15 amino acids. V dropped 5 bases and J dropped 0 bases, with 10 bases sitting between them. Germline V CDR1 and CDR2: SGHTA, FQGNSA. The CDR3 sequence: CASSQGGANTGELFF. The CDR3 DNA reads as TGTGCCAGCAGCCAGGGCGGGGCGAACACCGGGGAGCTGTTTTTT.

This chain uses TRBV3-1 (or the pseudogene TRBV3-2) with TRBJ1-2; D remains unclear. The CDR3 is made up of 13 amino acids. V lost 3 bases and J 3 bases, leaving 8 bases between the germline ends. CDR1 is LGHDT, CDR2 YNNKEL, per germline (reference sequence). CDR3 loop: CASSQVPDYGYTF. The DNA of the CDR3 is TGTGCCAGCAGCCAGGTACCGGACTATGGCTACACCTTC.

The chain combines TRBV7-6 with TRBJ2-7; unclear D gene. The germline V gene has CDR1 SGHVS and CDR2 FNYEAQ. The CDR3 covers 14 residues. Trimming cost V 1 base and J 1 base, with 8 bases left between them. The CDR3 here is CASSLGRLSYEQYF. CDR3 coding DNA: TGTGCCAGCAGCTTAGGGCGGTTATCCTACGAGCAGTACTTC.

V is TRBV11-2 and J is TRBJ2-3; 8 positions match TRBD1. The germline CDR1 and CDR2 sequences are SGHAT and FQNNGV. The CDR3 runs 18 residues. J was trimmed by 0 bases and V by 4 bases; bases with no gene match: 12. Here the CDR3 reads CASSSRNRGKVSTDTQYF. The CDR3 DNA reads TGTGCCAGCAGCTCTAGGAACAGGGGGAAAGTCAGCACAGATACGCAGTATTTT.

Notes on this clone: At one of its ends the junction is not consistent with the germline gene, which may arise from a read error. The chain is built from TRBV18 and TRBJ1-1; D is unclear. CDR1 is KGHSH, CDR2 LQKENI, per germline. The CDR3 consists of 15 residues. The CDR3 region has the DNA TGTGCCAGCTCCCCACAGACCCCGGGGAACACTGAAGCTTTCTTT. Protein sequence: CASSPQTPGNTEAFF. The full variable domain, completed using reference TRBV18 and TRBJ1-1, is NAGVMQNPRHLVRRRGQEARLRCSPMKGHSHVYWYRQLPEEGLKFMVYLQKENIIDESGMPKERFSAEFPKEGPSILRIQQVVRGDSAAYFCASSPQTPGNTEAFFGQGTRLTVV.

The CDR3, as DNA: TGTGCCAGCAGCCACACGTCCCAAGCGGAACTCCAAGAGACCCAGTACTTC. Residues: CASSHTSQAELQETQYF. This sequence joins TRBV3-1 (or the pseudogene TRBV3-2) and TRBJ2-5; the D gene is possibly TRBD2 (5 bases). The CDR3 has 17 amino acids. The V gene's germline CDR1 is LGHDT and CDR2 YNNKEL (reference sequence). V lost 3 bases to trimming and J lost 1 base, with 18 bases between them.

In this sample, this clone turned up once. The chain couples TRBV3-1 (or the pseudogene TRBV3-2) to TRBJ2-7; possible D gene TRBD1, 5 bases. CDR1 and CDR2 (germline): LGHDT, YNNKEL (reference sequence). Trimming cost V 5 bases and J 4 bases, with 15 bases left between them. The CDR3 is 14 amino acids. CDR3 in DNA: TGTGCCAGCAGCATTTTAAACCAGGGTTACGAGCAGTACTTC. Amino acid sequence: CASSILNQGYEQYF.

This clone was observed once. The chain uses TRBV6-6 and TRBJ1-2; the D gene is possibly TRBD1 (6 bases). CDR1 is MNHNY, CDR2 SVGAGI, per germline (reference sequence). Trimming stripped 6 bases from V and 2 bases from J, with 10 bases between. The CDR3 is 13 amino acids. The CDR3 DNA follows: TGTGCCAGCAGCAAGGACAGCAACTATGGCTACACCTTC. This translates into CASSKDSNYGYTF.

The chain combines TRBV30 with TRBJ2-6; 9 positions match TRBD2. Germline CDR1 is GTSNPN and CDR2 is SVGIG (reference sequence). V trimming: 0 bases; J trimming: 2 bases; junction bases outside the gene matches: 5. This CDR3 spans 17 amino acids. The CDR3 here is CAWSVLRTSAGANVLTF. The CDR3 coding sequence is TGTGCCTGGAGTGTACTAAGGACTAGCGCTGGGGCCAACGTCCTGACTTTC.

The CDR3 loop reads CAWRGTGAAYEQYF. Here the CDR3 DNA reads TGTGCCTGGAGGGGGACAGGGGCCGCCTACGAGCAGTACTTC. The chain uses TRBV30 and TRBJ2-7, with 10 bases that match TRBD1. This CDR3 is built from 14 residues. Unmatched junction bases numbered 4, after V lost 3 bases and J lost 2 bases. Germline V gene data show CDR1 as GTSNPN and CDR2 as SVGIG (reference sequence). The complete variable domain, with remaining parts taken from reference TRBV30 and TRBJ2-7, reads SQTIHQWPATLVQPVGSPLSLECTVEGTSNPNLYWYRQAAGRGLQLLFYSVGIGQISSEVPQNLSASRPQDRQFILSSKKLLLSDSGFYLCAWRGTGAAYEQYFGPGTRLTVT.

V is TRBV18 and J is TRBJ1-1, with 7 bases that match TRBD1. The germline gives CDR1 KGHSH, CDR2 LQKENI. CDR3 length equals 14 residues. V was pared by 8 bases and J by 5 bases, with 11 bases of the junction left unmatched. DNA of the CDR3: TGTGCCAGCCAAAAAGACAGGGAGTATACTGAAGCTTTCTTT. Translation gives CASQKDREYTEAFF.

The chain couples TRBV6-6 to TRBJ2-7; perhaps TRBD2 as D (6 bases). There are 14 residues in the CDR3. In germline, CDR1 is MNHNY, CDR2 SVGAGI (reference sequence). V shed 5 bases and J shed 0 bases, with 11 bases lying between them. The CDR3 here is CASSQHGSSYEQYF. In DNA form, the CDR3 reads TGTGCCAGCAGTCAGCACGGGAGCTCCTACGAGCAGTACTTC.

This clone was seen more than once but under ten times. The CDR3 nucleotides are TGTGCCAGCACAAGGACTAGCGGGTCCAATGAGCAGTTCTTC. Encoded protein: CASTRTSGSNEQFF. This chain uses TRBV6-5 with TRBJ2-1, with 11 bases lining up with TRBD2. The germline gives CDR1 MNHEY, CDR2 SVGAGI. CDR3 length: 14 residues. V was clipped by 7 bases and J by 6 bases; unmatched bases: 5.

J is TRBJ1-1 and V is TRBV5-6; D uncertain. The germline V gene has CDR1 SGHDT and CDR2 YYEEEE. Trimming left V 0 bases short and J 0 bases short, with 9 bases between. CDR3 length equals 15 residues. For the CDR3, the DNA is TGTGCCAGCAGCTTGGGGCGGTTCATGAACACTGAAGCTTTCTTT. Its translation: CASSLGRFMNTEAFF.

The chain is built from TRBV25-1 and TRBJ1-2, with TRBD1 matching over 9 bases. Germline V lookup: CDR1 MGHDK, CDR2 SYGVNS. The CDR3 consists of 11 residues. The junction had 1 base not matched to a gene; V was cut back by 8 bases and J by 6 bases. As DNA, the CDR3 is TGTGCCAGCCGGACAGGGGATGGCTACACCTTC. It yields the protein CASRTGDGYTF.